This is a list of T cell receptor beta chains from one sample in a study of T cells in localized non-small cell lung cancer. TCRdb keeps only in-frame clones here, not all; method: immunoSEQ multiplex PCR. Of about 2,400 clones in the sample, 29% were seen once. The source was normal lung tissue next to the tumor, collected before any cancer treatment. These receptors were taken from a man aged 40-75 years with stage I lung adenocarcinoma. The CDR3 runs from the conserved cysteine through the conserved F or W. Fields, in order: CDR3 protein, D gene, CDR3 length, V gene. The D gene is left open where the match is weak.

CASSPLQGELSEETQYF | TRBD1 | 17 | TRBV9
CASSDRVEKQYF | TRBD1 | 12 | TRBV6-8
CASSVGLGDTQYF | - | 13 | TRBV9
CASSLDTANTGELFF | - | 15 | TRBV5-1
CASSPGQADTEAFF | TRBD1 | 14 | TRBV18
CASSLALWDSPTGELFF | TRBD1 | 17 | TRBV11-3
CASSIDLLENTEAFF | - | 15 | TRBV19
CASSPLRSGTGRETQYF | TRBD1 | 17 | TRBV9
CARSLESTVPVSSYNSPLHF | - | 20 | TRBV5-3
CSVEAAAYEQYF | - | 12 | TRBV29-1
CASSAGRWTEAFF | - | 13 | TRBV19
CASRPRTGGAKLGNQPQHF | TRBD1 | 19 | TRBV19
CASGGPQGASNYGYTF | - | 16 | TRBV12-5
CASSSIPPRQGGNTEAFF | - | 18 | TRBV11-3
CASSPSTGFGGGHSPLHF | - | 18 | TRBV6-8
CASSLGTPGNTIYF | - | 14 | TRBV11-3
CASSLSGTLSYEQYF | - | 15 | TRBV11-3
CASSPIIAGVTYNEQFF | TRBD2 | 17 | TRBV18
CASCGTSSSYNEQFF | - | 15 | TRBV6-8
CASSQAGFDTEAFF | - | 14 | TRBV6-8
CASRQNLQGYTEAFF | - | 15 | TRBV11-3
CASTQGRLAKNIQYF | - | 15 | TRBV6-8
CASSSRAMGIEQYF | - | 14 | TRBV19
CASRLEGRAGSEQYF | TRBD2 | 15 | TRBV11-3
CASSIGQGYGYTF | TRBD1 | 13 | TRBV19
CASSISRGKGWFDYGYTF | - | 18 | TRBV19
CASSLGRALSSGNTIYF | - | 17 | TRBV11-3
CASSYGQGVYEQYF | - | 14 | TRBV11-3
CASSPELNTEAFF | - | 13 | TRBV6-8
CASSDYKGLSWTF | - | 13 | TRBV9
CASRGTGGRLDEQFF | - | 15 | TRBV6-8
CASWGQEYEKLFF | TRBD1 | 13 | TRBV25-1
CASSYLVHNANTGELFF | - | 17 | TRBV28
CASSFGQGADNEQFF | TRBD1 | 15 | TRBV18
CASSPYQTGDEQYF | TRBD1 | 14 | TRBV11-3